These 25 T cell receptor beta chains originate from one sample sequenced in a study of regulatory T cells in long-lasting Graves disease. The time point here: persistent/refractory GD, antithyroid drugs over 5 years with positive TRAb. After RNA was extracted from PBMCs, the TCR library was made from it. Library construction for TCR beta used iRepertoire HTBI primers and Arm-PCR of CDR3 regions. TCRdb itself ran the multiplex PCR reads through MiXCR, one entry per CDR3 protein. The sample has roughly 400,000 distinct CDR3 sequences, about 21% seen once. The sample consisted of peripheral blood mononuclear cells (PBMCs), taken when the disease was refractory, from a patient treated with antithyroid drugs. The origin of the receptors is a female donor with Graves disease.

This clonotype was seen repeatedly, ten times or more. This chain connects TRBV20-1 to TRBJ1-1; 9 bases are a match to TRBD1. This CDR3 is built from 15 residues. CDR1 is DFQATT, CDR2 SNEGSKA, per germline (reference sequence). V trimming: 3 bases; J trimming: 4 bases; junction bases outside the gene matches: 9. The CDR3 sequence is CSASDSTGGITEAFF. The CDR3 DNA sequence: TGCAGTGCTAGTGACTCGACAGGGGGAATCACTGAAGCTTTCTTT.

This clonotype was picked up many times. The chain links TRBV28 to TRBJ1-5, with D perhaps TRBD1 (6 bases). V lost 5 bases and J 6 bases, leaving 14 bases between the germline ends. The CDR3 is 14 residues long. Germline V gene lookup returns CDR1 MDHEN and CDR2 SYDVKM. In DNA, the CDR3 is TGTGCCAGCAGTACCCCTGGGGGGGCTCAGCCCCAGCATTTT. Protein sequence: CASSTPGGAQPQHF.

In DNA, the CDR3 is TGTGCCAGCAGCTTGATCGGGGCTGCCTACGAGCAGTACTTC. As protein: CASSLIGAAYEQYF. The V and J genes are TRBV5-4 and TRBJ2-7; either TRBD1 or TRBD2 may fit D (5 bases each). Between the trimmed V and J ends, which lost 1 base and 2 bases, there was a span of 10 bases. The CDR3 runs to 14 residues. Looked up from germline, CDR1 is SGHNT and CDR2 is YYREEE (reference sequence). Drawing the rest from reference TRBV5-4 and TRBJ2-7, the complete variable domain is ETGVTQSPTHLIKTRGQQVTLRCSSQSGHNTVSWYQQALGQGPQFIFQYYREEENGRGNFPPRFSGLQFPNYSSELNVNALELDDSALYLCASSLIGAAYEQYFGPGTRLTVT.

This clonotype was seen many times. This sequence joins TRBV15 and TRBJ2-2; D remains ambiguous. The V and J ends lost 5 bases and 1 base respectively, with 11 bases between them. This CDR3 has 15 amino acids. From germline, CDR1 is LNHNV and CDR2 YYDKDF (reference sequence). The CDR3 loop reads CATSLDALNTGELFF. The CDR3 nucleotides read TGTGCCACCAGCCTAGACGCCCTGAACACCGGGGAGCTGTTTTTT.

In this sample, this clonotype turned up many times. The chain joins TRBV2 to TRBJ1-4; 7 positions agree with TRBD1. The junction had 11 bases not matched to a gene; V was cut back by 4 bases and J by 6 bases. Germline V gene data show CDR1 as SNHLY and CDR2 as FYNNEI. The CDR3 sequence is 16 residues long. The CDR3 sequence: CASSALGGTVDEKLFF. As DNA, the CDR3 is TGTGCCAGCAGTGCCCTCGGGGGGACAGTCGATGAAAAACTGTTTTTT.

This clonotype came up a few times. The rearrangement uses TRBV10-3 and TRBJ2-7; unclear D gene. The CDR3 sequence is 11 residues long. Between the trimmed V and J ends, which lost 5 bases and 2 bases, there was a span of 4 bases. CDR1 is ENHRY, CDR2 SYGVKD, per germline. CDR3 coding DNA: TGTGCCATCAGTACAGCCTACGAGCAGTACTTC. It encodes CAISTAYEQYF.

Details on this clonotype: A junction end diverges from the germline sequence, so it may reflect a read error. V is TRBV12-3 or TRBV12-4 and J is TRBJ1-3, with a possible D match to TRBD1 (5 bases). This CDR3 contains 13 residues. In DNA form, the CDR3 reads TGTACCAGACCAGGGATGGAGGAAAACACCATATATTTT. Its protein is CTRPGMEENTIYF.

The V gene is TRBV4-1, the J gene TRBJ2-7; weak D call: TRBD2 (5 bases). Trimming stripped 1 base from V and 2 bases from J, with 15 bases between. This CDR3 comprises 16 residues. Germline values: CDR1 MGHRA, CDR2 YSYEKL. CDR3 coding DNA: TGCGCCAGCAGCCAAGTAGGTACTAGAAGGACCTACGAGCAGTACTTC. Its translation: CASSQVGTRRTYEQYF.

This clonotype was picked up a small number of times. The CDR3 coding sequence is TGTGCCAGCAGTTTAGTTAAGTTCACCGGGGAGCTGTTTTTT. Its translation is CASSLVKFTGELFF. The chain carries TRBV28 and TRBJ2-2; no firm D call. The CDR3 consists of 14 residues. The germline V gene has CDR1 MDHEN and CDR2 SYDVKM. V lost 2 bases and J 4 bases, leaving 8 bases between the germline ends.

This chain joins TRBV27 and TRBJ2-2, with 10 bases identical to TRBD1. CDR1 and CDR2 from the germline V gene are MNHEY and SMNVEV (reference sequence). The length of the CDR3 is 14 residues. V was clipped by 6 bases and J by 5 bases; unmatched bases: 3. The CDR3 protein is CASSWDRGTGELFF. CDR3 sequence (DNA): TGTGCCAGCAGCTGGGACAGGGGAACCGGGGAGCTGTTTTTT.

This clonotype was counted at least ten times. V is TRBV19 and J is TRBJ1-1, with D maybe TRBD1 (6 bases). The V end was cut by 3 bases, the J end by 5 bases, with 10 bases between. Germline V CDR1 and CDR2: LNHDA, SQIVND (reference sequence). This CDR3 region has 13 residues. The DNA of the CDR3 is TGTGCCAGTAGTATCCCAGGGGAAACTGAAGCTTTCTTT. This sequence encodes CASSIPGETEAFF.

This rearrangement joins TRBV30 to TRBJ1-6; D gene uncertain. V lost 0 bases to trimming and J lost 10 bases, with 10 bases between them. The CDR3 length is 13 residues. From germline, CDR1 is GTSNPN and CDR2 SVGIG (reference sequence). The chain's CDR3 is CAWSVREFSPLHF. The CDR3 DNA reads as TGTGCCTGGAGTGTACGGGAGTTCTCACCCCTCCACTTT.

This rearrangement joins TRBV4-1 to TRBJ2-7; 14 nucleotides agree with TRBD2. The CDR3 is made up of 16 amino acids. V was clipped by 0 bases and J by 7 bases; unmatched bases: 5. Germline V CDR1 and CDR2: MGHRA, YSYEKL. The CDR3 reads CASSQEGTSGSWEQYF. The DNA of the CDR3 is TGCGCCAGCAGCCAAGAGGGGACTAGCGGGAGTTGGGAGCAGTACTTC.

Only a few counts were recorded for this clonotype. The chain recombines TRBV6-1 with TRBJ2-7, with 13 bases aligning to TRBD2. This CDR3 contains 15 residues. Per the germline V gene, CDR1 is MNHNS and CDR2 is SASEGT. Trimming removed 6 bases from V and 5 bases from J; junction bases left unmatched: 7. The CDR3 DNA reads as TGTGCCAGCAGGGTGACAGGACTAGCGGGAGACGAGCAGTACTTC. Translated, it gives CASRVTGLAGDEQYF.

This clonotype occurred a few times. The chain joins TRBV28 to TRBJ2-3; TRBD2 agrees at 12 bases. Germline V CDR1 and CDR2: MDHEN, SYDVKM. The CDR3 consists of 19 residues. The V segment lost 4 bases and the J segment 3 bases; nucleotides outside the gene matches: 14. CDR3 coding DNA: TGTGCCAGCAGTTCCCCAAAGACTAGCGGGAGTTCTTATACAGATACGCAGTATTTT. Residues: CASSSPKTSGSSYTDTQYF.

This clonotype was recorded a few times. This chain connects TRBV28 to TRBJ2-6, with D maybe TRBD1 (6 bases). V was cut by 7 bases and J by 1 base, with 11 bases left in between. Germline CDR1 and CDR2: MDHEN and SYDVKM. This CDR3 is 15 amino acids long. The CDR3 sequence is CASTLRGSGANVLTF. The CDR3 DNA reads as TGTGCCAGCACACTAAGGGGGTCTGGGGCCAACGTCCTGACTTTC. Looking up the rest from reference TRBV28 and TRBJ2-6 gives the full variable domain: DVKVTQSSRYLVKRTGEKVFLECVQDMDHENMFWYRQDPGLGLRLIYFSYDVKMKEKGDIPEGYSVSREKKERFSLILESASTNQTSMYLCASTLRGSGANVLTFGAGSRLTVL.

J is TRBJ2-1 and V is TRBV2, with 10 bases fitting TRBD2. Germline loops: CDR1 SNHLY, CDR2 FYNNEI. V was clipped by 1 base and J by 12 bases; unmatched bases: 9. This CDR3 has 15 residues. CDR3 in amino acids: CASSEEALAGRGQFF. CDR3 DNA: TGTGCCAGCAGTGAAGAAGCACTAGCGGGGAGGGGGCAGTTCTTC. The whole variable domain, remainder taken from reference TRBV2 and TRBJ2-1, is EPEVTQTPSHQVTQMGQEVILRCVPISNHLYFYWYRQILGQKVEFLVSFYNNEISEKSEIFDDQFSVERPDGSNFTLKIRSTKLEDSAMYFCASSEEALAGRGQFFGPGTRLTVL.

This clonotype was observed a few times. The CDR3 protein is CASSYSSGTGNFYGYTF. Here the CDR3 DNA reads TGTGCCAGCAGTTACTCGAGTGGGACAGGGAACTTCTATGGCTACACCTTC. This chain links TRBV6-5 with TRBJ1-2; 9 bases agree with TRBD1. The V gene's germline CDR1 is MNHEY and CDR2 SVGAGI. V gave up 0 bases and J gave up 4 bases; unmatched junction bases: 9. The CDR3 runs to 17 residues.

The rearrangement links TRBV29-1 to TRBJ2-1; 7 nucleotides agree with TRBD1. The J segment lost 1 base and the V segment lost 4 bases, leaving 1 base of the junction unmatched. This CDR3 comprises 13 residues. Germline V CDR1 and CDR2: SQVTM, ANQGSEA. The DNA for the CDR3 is TGCAGCGTTGTCAGGGGGTCCTACAATGAGCAGTTCTTC. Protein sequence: CSVVRGSYNEQFF.

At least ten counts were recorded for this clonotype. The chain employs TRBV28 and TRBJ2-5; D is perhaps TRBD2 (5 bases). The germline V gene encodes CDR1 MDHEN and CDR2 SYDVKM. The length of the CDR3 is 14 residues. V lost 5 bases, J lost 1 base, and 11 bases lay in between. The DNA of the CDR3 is TGTGCCAGCAGTAACGGGGTCGCCCAAGAGACCCAGTACTTC. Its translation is CASSNGVAQETQYF.

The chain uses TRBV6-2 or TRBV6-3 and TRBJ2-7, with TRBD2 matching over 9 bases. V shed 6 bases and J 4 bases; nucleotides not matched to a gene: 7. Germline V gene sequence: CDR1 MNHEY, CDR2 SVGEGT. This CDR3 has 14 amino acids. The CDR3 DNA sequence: TGTGCCAGCAGCTTTTGGACTAGCGATTACGAGCAGTACTTC. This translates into CASSFWTSDYEQYF.

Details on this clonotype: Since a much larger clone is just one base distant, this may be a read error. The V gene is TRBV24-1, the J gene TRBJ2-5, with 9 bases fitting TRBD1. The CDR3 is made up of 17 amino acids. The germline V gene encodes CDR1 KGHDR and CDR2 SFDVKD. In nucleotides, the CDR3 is TGTGCCACCAGTGATAGCCGACAGGGGGGGATACAAGGGACCCAGTACTTC. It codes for CATSDSRQGGIQGTQYF.

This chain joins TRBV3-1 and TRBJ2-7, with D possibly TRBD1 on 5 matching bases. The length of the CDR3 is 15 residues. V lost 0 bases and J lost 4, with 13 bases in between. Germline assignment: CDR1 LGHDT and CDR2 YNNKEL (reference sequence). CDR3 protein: CASSQEPGPGYEQYF. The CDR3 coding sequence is TGTGCCAGCAGCCAAGAACCAGGGCCGGGTTACGAGCAGTACTTC.

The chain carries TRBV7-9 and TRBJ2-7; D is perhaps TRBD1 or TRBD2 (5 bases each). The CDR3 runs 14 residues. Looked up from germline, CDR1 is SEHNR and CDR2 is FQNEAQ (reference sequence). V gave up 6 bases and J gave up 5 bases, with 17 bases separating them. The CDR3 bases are TGTGCCAGCAGGCCCTGGGACCGTTTCGACGAGCAGTACTTC. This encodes CASRPWDRFDEQYF. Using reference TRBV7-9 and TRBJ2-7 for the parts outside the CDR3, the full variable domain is DTGVSQNPRHKITKRGQNVTFRCDPISEHNRLYWYRQTLGQGPEFLTYFQNEAQLEKSRLLSDRFSAERPKGSFSTLEIQRTEQGDSAMYLCASRPWDRFDEQYFGPGTRLTVT.

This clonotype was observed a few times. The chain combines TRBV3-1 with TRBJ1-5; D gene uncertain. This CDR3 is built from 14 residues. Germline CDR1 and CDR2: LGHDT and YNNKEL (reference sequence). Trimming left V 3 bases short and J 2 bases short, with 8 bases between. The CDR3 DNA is TGTGCCAGCAGCCACCGGCAGGGCAATCAGCCCCAGCATTTT. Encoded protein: CASSHRQGNQPQHF.